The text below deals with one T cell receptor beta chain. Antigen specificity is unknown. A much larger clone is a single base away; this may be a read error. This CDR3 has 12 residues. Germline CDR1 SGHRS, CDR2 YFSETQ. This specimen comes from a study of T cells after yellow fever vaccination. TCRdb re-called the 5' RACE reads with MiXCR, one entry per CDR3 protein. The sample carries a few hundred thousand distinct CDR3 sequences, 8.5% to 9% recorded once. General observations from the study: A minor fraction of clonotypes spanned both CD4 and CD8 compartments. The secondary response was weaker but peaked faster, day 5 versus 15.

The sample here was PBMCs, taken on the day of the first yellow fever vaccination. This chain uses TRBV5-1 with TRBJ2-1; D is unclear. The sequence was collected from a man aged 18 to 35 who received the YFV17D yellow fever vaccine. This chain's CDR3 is CARSSGYNEQFF. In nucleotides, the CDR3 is TGCGCCAGAAGCTCAGGATACAATGAGCAGTTCTTC.